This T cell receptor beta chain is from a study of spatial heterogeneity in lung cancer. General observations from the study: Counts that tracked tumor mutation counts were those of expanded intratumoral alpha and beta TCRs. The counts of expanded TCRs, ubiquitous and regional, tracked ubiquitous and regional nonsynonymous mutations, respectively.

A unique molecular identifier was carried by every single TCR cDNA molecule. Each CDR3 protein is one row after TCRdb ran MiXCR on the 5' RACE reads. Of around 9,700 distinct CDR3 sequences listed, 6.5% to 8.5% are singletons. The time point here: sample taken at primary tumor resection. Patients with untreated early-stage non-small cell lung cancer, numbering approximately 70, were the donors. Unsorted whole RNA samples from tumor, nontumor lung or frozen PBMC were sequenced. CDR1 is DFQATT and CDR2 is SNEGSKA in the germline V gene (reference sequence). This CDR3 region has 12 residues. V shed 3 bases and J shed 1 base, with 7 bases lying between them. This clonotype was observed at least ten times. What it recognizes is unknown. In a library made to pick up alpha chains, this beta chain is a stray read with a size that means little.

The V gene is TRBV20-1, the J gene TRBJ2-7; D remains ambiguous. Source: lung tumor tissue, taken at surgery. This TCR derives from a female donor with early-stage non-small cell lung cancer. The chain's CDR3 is CSASPRSYEQYF. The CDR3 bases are TGCAGTGCTAGCCCCAGGTCCTACGAGCAGTACTTC.